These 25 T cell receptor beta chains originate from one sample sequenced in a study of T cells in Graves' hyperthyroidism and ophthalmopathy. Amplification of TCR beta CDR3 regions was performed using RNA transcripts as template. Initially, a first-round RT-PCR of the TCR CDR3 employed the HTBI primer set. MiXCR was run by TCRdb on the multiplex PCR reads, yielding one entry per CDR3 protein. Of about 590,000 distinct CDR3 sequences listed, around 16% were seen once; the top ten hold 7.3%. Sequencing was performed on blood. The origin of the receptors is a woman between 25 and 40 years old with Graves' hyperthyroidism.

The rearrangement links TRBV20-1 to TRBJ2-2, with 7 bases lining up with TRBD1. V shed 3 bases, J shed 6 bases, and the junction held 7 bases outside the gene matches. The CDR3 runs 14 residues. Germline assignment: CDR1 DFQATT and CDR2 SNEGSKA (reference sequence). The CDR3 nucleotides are TGCAGTGCTAGGCCCAGGGGGATGTCCGGGGAGCTGTTTTTT. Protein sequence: CSARPRGMSGELFF.

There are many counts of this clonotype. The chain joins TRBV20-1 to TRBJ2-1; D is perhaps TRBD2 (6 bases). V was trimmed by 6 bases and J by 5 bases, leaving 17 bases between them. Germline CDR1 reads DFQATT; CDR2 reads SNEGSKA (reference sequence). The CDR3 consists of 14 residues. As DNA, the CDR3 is TGCAGTGCCAGTGGTACTAGCCCCCACAATGAGCAGTTCTTC. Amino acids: CSASGTSPHNEQFF.

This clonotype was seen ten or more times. CDR3 nucleotide sequence: TGTGCCAGCAGCCAACATCAGGGTAGCGGGGCCCGCCAAGAGACCCAGTACTTC. It yields the protein CASSQHQGSGARQETQYF. The V and J genes are TRBV3-1 and TRBJ2-5, with 8 bases that match TRBD2. The CDR3 is made up of 18 amino acids. After removal of 2 bases from V and 1 base from J, the junction contained 12 bases not matched to a gene. CDR1 and CDR2 from the germline V gene are LGHDT and YNNKEL (reference sequence).

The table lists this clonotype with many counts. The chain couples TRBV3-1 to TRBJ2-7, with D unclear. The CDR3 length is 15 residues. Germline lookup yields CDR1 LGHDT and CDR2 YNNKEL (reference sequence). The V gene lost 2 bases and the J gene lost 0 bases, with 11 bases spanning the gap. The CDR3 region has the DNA TGTGCCAGCAGCCAAAGGCGGTTCAGCTCCTACGAGCAGTACTTC. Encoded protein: CASSQRRFSSYEQYF.

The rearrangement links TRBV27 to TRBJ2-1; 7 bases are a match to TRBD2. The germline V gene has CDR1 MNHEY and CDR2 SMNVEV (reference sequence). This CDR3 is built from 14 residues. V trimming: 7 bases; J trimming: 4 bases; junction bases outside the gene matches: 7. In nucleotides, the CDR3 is TGTGCCAGCATAGTTGCTAGCGGATACAATGAGCAGTTCTTC. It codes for CASIVASGYNEQFF.

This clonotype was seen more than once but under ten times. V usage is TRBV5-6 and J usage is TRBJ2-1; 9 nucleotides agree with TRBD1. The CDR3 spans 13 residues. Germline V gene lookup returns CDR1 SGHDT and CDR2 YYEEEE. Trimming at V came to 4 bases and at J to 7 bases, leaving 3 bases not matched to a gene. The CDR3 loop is CASSGDRANEQFF. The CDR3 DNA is TGTGCCAGCAGCGGGGACAGGGCAAATGAGCAGTTCTTC.

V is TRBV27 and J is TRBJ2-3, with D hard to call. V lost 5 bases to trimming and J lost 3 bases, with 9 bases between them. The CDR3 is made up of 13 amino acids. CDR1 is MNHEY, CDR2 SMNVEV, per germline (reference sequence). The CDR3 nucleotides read TGTGCCAGCAGTCAAGGCCCTACAGATACGCAGTATTTT. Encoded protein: CASSQGPTDTQYF.

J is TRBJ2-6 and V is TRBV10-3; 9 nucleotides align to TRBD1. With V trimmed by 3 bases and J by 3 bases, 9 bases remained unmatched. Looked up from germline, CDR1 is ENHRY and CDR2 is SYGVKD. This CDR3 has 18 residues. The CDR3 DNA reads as TGTGCCATCAGTGAAGGACCCGACAGGGGGTATGGGGCCAACGTCCTGACTTTC. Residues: CAISEGPDRGYGANVLTF.

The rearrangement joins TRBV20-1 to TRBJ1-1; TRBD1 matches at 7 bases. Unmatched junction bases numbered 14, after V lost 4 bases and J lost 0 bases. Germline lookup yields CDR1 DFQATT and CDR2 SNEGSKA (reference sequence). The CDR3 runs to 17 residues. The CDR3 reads CSAIPRNPGTVNTEAFF. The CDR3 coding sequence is TGCAGTGCTATTCCCCGAAATCCCGGGACAGTGAACACTGAAGCTTTCTTT.

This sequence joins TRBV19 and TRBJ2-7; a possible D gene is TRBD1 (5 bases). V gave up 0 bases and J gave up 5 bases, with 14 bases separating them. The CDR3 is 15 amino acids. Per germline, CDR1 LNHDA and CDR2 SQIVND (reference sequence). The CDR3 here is CASSIEPGRSHEQYF. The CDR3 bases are TGTGCCAGTAGTATAGAACCAGGGCGGTCCCACGAGCAGTACTTC.

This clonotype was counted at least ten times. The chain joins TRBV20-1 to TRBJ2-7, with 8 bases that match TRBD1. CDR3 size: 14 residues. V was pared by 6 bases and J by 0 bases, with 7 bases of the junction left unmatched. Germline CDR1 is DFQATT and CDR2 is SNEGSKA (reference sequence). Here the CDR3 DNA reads TGCAGTGCCTTACGGACAGGGAACTCCTACGAGCAGTACTTC. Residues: CSALRTGNSYEQYF.

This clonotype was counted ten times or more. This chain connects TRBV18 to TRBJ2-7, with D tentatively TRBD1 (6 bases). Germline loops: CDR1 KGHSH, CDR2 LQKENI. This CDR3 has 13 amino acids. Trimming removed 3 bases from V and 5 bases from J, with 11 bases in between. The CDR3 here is CASSPLQGHEQYF. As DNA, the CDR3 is TGTGCCAGCTCACCGTTACAGGGCCACGAGCAGTACTTC.

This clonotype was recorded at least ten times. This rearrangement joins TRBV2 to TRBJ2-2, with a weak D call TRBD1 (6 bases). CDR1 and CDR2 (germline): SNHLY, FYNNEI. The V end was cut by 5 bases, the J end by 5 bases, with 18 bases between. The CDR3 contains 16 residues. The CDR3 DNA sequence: TGTGCCAGCAGTCCAACGCCTACAGGGCAGACCGGGGAGCTGTTTTTT. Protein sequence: CASSPTPTGQTGELFF.

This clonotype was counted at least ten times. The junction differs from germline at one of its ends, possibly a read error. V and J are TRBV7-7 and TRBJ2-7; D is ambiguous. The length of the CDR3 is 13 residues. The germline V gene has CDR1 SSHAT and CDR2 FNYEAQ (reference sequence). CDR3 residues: CASSLNPGYEQYF. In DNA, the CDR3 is TGTGCTAGCAGCCTCAATCCCGGCTACGAGCAGTACTTC.

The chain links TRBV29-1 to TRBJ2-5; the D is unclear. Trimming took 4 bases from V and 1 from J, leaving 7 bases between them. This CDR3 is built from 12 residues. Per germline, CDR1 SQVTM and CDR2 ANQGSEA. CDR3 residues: CSVVLSQETQYF. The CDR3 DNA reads TGCAGCGTTGTTTTATCCCAAGAGACCCAGTACTTC.

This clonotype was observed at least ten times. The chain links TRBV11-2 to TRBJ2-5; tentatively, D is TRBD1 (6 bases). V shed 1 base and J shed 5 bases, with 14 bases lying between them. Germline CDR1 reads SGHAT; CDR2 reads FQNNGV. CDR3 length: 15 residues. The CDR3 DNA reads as TGTGCCAGCAGCTTAGCAAGGGGCCAGGGGGAGACCCAGTACTTC. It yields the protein CASSLARGQGETQYF.

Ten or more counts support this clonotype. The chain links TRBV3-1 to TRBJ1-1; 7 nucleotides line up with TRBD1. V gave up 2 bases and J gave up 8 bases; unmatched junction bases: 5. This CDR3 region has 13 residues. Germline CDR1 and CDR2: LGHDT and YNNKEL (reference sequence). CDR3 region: CASSQIQGSEAFF. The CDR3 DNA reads TGTGCCAGCAGCCAAATACAGGGGTCGGAAGCTTTCTTT. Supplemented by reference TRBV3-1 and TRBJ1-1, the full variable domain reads DTAVSQTPKYLVTQMGNDKSIKCEQNLGHDTMYWYKQDSKKFLKIMFSYNNKELIINETVPNRFSPKSPDKAHLNLHINSLELGDSAVYFCASSQIQGSEAFFGQGTRLTVV.

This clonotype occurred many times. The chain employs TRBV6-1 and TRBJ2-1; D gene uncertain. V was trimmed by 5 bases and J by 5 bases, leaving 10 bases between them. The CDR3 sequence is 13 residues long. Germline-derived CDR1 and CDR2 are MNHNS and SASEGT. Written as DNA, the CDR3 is TGTGCCAGCAGTTACGGCCTTAACAATGAGCAGTTCTTC. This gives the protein CASSYGLNNEQFF.

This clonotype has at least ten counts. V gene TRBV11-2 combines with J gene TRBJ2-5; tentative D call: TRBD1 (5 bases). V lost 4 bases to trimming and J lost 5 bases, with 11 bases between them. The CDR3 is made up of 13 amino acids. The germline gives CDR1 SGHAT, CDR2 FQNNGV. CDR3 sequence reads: CASSSRKGETQYF. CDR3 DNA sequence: TGTGCCAGCAGCTCCCGCAAGGGGGAGACCCAGTACTTC. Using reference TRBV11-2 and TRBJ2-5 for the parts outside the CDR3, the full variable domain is EAGVAQSPRYKIIEKRQSVAFWCNPISGHATLYWYQQILGQGPKLLIQFQNNGVVDDSQLPKDRFSAERLKGVDSTLKIQPAKLEDSAVYLCASSSRKGETQYFGPGTRLLVL.

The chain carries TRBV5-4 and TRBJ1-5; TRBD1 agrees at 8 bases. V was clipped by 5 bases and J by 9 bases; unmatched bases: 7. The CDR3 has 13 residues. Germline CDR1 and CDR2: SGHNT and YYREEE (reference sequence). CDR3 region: CASSYQGATPQHF. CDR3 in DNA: TGTGCCAGCAGTTACCAGGGGGCGACGCCCCAGCATTTT.

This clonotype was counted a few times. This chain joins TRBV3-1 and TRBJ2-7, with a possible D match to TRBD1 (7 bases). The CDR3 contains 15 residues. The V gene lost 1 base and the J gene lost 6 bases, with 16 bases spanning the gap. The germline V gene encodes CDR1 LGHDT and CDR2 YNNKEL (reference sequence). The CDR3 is CASSQGAGGYIEQYF. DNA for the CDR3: TGTGCCAGCAGCCAAGGAGCAGGGGGGTATATCGAGCAGTACTTC.

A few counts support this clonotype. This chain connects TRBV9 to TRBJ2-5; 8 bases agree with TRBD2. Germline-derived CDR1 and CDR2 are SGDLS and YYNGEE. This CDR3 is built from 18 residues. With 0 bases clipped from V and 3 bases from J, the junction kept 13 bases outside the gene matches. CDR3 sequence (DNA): TGTGCCAGCAGCGTAGGAGGTTGGGGGGGACTAGGGAAAGAGACCCAGTACTTC. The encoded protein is CASSVGGWGGLGKETQYF. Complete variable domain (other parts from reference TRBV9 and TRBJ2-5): DSGVTQTPKHLITATGQRVTLRCSPRSGDLSVYWYQQSLDQGLQFLIQYYNGEERAKGNILERFSAQQFPDLHSELNLSSLELGDSALYFCASSVGGWGGLGKETQYFGPGTRLLVL.

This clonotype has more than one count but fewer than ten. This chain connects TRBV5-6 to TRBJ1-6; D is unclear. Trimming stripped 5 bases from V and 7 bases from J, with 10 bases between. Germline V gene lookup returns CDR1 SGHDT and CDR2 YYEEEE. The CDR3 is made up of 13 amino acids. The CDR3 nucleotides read TGTGCCAGCAGATCTACCGGAAATTCACCCCTCCACTTT. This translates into CASRSTGNSPLHF. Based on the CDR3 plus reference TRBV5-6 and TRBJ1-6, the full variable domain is DAGVTQSPTHLIKTRGQQVTLRCSPKSGHDTVSWYQQALGQGPQFIFQYYEEEERQRGNFPDRFSGHQFPNYSSELNVNALLLGDSALYLCASRSTGNSPLHFGNGTRLTVT.

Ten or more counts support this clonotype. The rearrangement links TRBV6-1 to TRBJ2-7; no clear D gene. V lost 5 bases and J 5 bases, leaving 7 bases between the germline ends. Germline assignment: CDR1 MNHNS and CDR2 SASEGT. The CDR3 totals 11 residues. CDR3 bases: TGTGCCAGCAGTAGGGCACACGAGCAGTACTTC. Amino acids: CASSRAHEQYF.

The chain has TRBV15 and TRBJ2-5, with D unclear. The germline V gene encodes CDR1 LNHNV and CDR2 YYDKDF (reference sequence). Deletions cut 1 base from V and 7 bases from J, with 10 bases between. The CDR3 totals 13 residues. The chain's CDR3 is CATSRVIPGTQYF. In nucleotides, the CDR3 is TGTGCCACCAGCAGAGTAATCCCGGGGACCCAGTACTTC.